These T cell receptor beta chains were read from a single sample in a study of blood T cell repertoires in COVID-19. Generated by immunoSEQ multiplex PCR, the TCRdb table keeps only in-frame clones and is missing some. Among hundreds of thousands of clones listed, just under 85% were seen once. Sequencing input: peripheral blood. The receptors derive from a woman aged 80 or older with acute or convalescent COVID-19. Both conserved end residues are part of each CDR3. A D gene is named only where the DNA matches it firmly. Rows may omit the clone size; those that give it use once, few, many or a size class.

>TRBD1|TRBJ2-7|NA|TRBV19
CASSGQVPSYEQYF
TGTGCCAGTAGTGGACAGGTTCCCTCCTACGAGCAGTACTTC
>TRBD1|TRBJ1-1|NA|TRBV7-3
CASSFGQGTEAFF
TGTGCCAGCAGCTTTGGACAGGGCACTGAAGCTTTCTTT
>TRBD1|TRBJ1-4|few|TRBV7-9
CASSLAGTGNEKLFF
TGTGCCAGCAGCTTAGCCGGGACAGGGAATGAAAAACTGTTTTTT
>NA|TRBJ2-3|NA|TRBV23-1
CASSHRGGEAPHTDTQYF
TGCGCCAGCAGCCATAGAGGGGGGGAGGCCCCTCACACAGATACGCAGTATTTT
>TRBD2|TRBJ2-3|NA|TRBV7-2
CASSLSGGGDTQYF
TGTGCCAGCAGCTTAAGCGGGGGCGGAGATACGCAGTATTTT
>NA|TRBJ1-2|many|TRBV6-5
CASTTMGSGYTF
TGTGCCAGCACCACCATGGGGAGTGGCTACACCTTC
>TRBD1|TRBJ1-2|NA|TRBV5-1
CASSLGTGGASNYGYTF
TGCGCCAGCAGCTTGGGCACAGGGGGCGCGTCTAACTATGGCTACACCTTC
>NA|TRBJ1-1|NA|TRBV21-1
CASSPKTLGTGVGAFF
TGTGCCAGCAGCCCCAAAACTTTAGGGACAGGGGTAGGAGCTTTCTTT
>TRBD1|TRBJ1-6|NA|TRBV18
CASSLGQGGNSPLHF
TGTGCCAGCTCACTTGGACAGGGGGGTAATTCACCCCTCCACTTT
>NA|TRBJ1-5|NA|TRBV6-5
CASSYEAGNQPQHF
TGTGCCAGCAGTTACGAGGCAGGCAATCAGCCCCAGCATTTT
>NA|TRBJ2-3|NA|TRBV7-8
CASSSERGSTDTQYF
TGTGCCAGCAGCTCGGAACGAGGAAGCACAGATACGCAGTATTTT
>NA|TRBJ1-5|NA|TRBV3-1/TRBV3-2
CASSQNSGQPQHF
TGTGCCAGCAGCCAAAATAGCGGTCAGCCCCAGCATTTT
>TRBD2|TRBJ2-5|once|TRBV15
CATSKLAGAQETQYF
TGTGCCACCAGCAAGCTAGCGGGAGCCCAAGAGACCCAGTACTTC
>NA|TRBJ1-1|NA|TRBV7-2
CASSPIQGATEAFF
TGTGCCAGCAGCCCAATACAAGGGGCAACTGAAGCTTTCTTT
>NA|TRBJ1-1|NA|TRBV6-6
CASSIQGSAFF
TGTGCCAGCAGTATCCAGGGTTCGGCTTTCTTT
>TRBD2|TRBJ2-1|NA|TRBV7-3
CASSLELAGGGEQFF
TGTGCCAGCAGCTTAGAACTAGCGGGAGGAGGTGAGCAGTTCTTC
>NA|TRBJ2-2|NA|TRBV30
CAWTKRRDRNTGELFF
TGTGCCTGGACTAAGAGGCGGGACAGGAACACCGGGGAGCTGTTTTTT
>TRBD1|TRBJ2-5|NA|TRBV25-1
CASSAGQGPQETQYF
TGTGCCAGCAGTGCAGGACAGGGCCCCCAAGAGACCCAGTACTTC
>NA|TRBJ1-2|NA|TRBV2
CASSPGAYGYTF
TGTGCCAGCAGCCCAGGGGCCTATGGCTACACCTTC
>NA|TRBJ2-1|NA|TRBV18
CASSPTEALGSYNEQFF
TGTGCCAGCTCCCCGACTGAGGCCTTAGGTTCCTACAATGAGCAGTTCTTC
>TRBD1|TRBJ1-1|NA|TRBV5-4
CASRQPGQGAEAFF
TGTGCCAGCAGGCAACCGGGACAGGGGGCTGAAGCTTTCTTT
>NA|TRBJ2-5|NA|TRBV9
CASSLTGRQETQYF
TGTGCCAGCAGTCTGACAGGGAGGCAGGAGACCCAGTACTTC
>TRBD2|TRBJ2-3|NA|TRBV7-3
CASSLSGVGTDTQYF
TGTGCCAGCAGCTTGAGCGGGGTTGGGACAGATACGCAGTATTTT
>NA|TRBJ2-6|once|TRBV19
CASSIVKGSGANVLTF
TGTGCCAGTAGTATCGTAAAGGGGTCTGGGGCCAACGTCCTGACTTTC
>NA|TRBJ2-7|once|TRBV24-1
CATSASRGGGSSYEQYF
TGTGCCACCAGTGCCTCACGAGGGGGGGGGAGCTCCTACGAGCAGTACTTC
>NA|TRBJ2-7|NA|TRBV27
CASCRFGGAVYEQYF
TGTGCCAGCTGTCGCTTTGGGGGGGCCGTTTACGAGCAGTACTTC
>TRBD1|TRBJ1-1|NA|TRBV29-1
CSGRSGTGKAFF
TGCAGCGGACGTTCCGGGACAGGGAAAGCTTTCTTT
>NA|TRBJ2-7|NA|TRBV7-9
CASSLGQFSPEQYF
TGTGCCAGCAGCTTAGGCCAGTTCTCGCCGGAGCAGTACTTC
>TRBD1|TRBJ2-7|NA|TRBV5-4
CASSLGGQGSYEQYF
TGTGCCAGCAGCTTGGGCGGACAGGGCTCCTACGAGCAGTACTTC
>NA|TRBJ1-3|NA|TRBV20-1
CSASRRREGGNTIYF
TGCAGTGCTAGTCGGAGGCGGGAGGGTGGAAACACCATATATTTT
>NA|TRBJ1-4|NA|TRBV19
CPEPTAAYSEKLFF
TGTCCAGAACCAACCGCAGCGTATTCTGAAAAACTGTTTTTT
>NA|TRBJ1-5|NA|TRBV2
CASSLQGLNQPQHF
TGTGCCAGCAGTTTACAGGGCCTCAATCAGCCCCAGCATTTT